The entry that follows covers one T cell receptor beta chain sequence. Its antigen is still unknown. 60 Vbeta and 13 Jbeta primers were used in PCR. TCRdb's copy holds only in-frame clones and misses some; the assay was immunoSEQ multiplex PCR. The sample has roughly 200,000 clones; roughly 87% are singletons. These data belong to a study of cytomegalovirus exposure and HLA in healthy donors. Study-wide context: The Caucasian-associated ancestry cluster held around 76% of 350 to 450 genotyped donors.

The V gene lost 10 bases and the J gene lost 4 bases, with 14 bases spanning the gap. In germline, CDR1 is MNHEY, CDR2 SVGAGI. CDR3 length equals 13 residues. Healthy bone marrow donors made up the cohort. The study sampled nominally healthy donors, though unrecorded immune exposures were likely. Study-wide results and caveats: Segments of the TCR beta V type were, in most cases, productive about 87% or about 30% of the time in an earlier analysis.

Material: PBMCs. This clonotype was obtained from a woman in her forties or fifties in good health and CMV-seronegative. The chain links TRBV6-5 to TRBJ1-5; TRBD1 might be the D (5 bases). CDR3 in amino acids: CATRPSGNQPQHF. The CDR3 DNA reads TGTGCCACCCGACCCTCAGGGAATCAGCCCCAGCATTTT.